This T cell receptor (beta chain) appears in the sequencing data of a study of T cells after yellow fever vaccination (dated by TCRdb to the late 2010s). About the full investigation: Libraries from fractions with low cell numbers were prepared with the SMART-Seq v4 Ultra Low Input RNA kit. To track T-cell clones before and after primary and booster YFV17D yellow fever vaccination, bulk TCR alpha and beta repertoires were sequenced longitudinally. Two healthy male donors made up the cohort, one aged 18 to 30 years and the other aged 30 to 40 years. Blood was collected at multiple timepoints before and after primary and secondary immunization, and bulk PBMC replicates and cell subsets were isolated.

The sample's treatment or condition, from its label and the paper: live attenuated yellow fever vaccine strain. A standard Ficoll-Paque protocol was used to isolate PBMCs from peripheral blood. Dynabeads CD4 and CD8 positive selection kits were used to isolate the CD4 and CD8 T-cell fractions. TriZol was used to extract RNA from bulk PBMCs, from CD4 and CD8 fractions, and from dextramer-positive and dextramer-negative fractions. TCRdb names Illumina NovaSeq 6000 as the instrument used. TCR cDNA was synthesized by 5'RACE template switching, which introduced a universal primer site and unique molecular identifiers. Priming for cDNA synthesis came from both the TCR alpha and TCR beta constant segments. Libraries were amplified in two PCR steps, with sample barcodes and sequencing adapters added in the second step. Sequencing of libraries was done on Illumina HiSeq 2500 (2x100 bp) or NovaSeq (2x150 bp). Processing in the source paper ran as follows. Reads were demultiplexed and collapsed into UMI consensus sequences with MIGEC, and V(D)J alignment was performed with MiXCR. Clonotypes responding to the vaccine were identified with edgeR on replicate PBMC samples, with the criteria of FDR below 0.01 and a log2 fold change above 5 up to day 15. Each bulk clonotype received a CD4 or CD8 identity based on whether the sequenced CD4 or CD8 repertoire contained that clonotype at higher abundance. TCRdb applied fastp at Q25 and MiXCR to the public reads, then kept only in-frame beta chains. Rows matching on CDR3 protein sequence are summarized as one entry with the most common DNA and genes. These V and J calls derive from TCRdb rather than the authors' analysis. Counted in this sample were 150,000 to 200,000 distinct CDR3 sequences; 9.5% to 12% of them appeared once. The leading ten clones occupy 35% to 45% of the sample.

The CDR3 goes from the cysteine to the phenylalanine over 17 residues. Kept here is only the CDR3 DNA, which spans 51 bases and is read in frame from base 1. Per the germline V gene, LGHNA is the CDR1 and YSLEER is the CDR2. V was cut back by 0 bases and J by 1 base, leaving a gap of 16 bases between them. In this sample, this clonotype turned up a few times. The target of this receptor is not known. Base qualities are not provided; no much larger clone lies one nucleotide away. What the work shows at the level of the full study, not this receptor alone: Computational filtering was needed because FACS-sorted repertoires could contain abundant contaminating clonotypes from the bulk population. Compared with the primary T-cell response, the secondary T-cell response was weaker but faster, peaking on day 5 rather than day 15. Most clones expanded after primary vaccination (almost 97% of CD4 and roughly 90% of CD8) were re-detected after the booster, suggesting that broad memory maintenance occurred. The study included only two donors, which limits how far the findings can be generalized. A small share of clonotypes occurred in both CD4 and CD8 compartments, likely arising from convergent recombination.

The rearranged segments are TRBV4-3 and TRBJ2-7; perhaps TRBD1 is the D gene, with 6 bases matching. The sample consisted of CD8+ T cells sorted from PBMCs, taken 15 days after the yellow fever booster vaccination. This clonotype originated in a man aged 18 to 30 who received the YFV17D yellow fever vaccine. For the CDR3, the sequence is CASSQESGPGASYEQYF. The sequenced DNA: TGCGCCAGCAGCCAAGAATCCGGGCCAGGGGCTTCCTACGAGCAGTACTTC.